Shown below are 26 T cell receptor beta chains from a single sample sequenced in a study of blood T cell repertoires in COVID-19. TCRdb keeps only in-frame clones here, not all; method: immunoSEQ multiplex PCR. The table lists under 150,000 clones, over 70% of them singletons. The sample consisted of peripheral blood. Receptor source: a man in his forties or fifties with active or convalescent COVID-19.

This clone was seen just once. The chain employs TRBV6-5 and TRBJ1-3, with D perhaps TRBD1 (6 bases). V dropped 8 bases and J dropped 0 bases, with 14 bases sitting between them. There are 15 residues in the CDR3. The germline V gene encodes CDR1 MNHEY and CDR2 SVGAGI. CDR3: CASRQEPSSGNTIYF. As DNA, the CDR3 is TGTGCCAGCCGACAGGAGCCATCCTCTGGAAACACCATATATTTT.

J is TRBJ1-3 and V is TRBV10-1; 8 bases line up with TRBD1. CDR1 and CDR2 from the germline V gene are WNHNN and SYGVQD (reference sequence). This CDR3 comprises 17 residues. Trimming cost V 0 bases and J 2 bases; bases outside gene matches: 6. DNA of the CDR3: TGCGCCAGCAGTGAGTCGGACAGGGAATCAACTGGAAACACCATATATTTT. It translates to CASSESDRESTGNTIYF.

This clone turned up a few times. CDR3 DNA sequence: TGTGCCAGCAGCTTAATTGGGCGGGGAGGCACAGATACGCAGTATTTT. Translation gives CASSLIGRGGTDTQYF. The gene calls are TRBV7-3 and TRBJ2-3, with D possibly matching TRBD2 (6 bases). Germline V CDR1 and CDR2: SGHTA, FQGTGA. The CDR3 totals 16 residues. Trimming left V 1 base short and J 1 base short, with 12 bases between.

The chain employs TRBV10-3 and TRBJ2-1, with TRBD2 as a possible D gene (6 bases). The CDR3 consists of 16 residues. V was pared by 6 bases and J by 7 bases, with 22 bases between. Per germline, CDR1 ENHRY and CDR2 SYGVKD. In DNA form, the CDR3 reads TGTGCCATCAGCTACACGGAGAACCACCTAGCGAATGAGCAGTTCTTC. This translates into CAISYTENHLANEQFF.

V and J are TRBV2 and TRBJ2-7; D call uncertain. The CDR3 loop spans 14 amino acids. Germline V gene sequence: CDR1 SNHLY, CDR2 FYNNEI. V was shortened by 1 base and J by 3 bases, with 10 bases between the two germline ends. CDR3 protein: CASSEVGSLYEQYF. CDR3 sequence (DNA): TGTGCCAGCAGTGAAGTGGGCTCCCTCTACGAGCAGTACTTC. The full variable domain, in which reference TRBV2 and TRBJ2-7 provide the parts outside the CDR3, is EPEVTQTPSHQVTQMGQEVILRCVPISNHLYFYWYRQILGQKVEFLVSFYNNEISEKSEIFDDQFSVERPDGSNFTLKIRSTKLEDSAMYFCASSEVGSLYEQYFGPGTRLTVT.

The V call is TRBV6-1, the J call TRBJ2-7; 7 bases are a match to TRBD1. V was pared by 1 base and J by 0 bases, with 3 bases of the junction left unmatched. Germline assignment: CDR1 MNHNS and CDR2 SASEGT. There are 15 residues in the CDR3. The CDR3 sequence is CASSEGQGRSYEQYF. The CDR3 nucleotides read TGTGCCAGCAGTGAAGGACAGGGACGCTCCTACGAGCAGTACTTC.

The rearrangement links TRBV7-8 to TRBJ2-1; 9 bases map to TRBD2. This CDR3 spans 17 amino acids. Germline values: CDR1 SGHVS, CDR2 FQNEAQ. J was trimmed by 5 bases and V by 3 bases; bases with no gene match: 11. The CDR3 loop is CASSFPRGSGSDNEQFF. CDR3 DNA sequence: TGTGCCAGCAGCTTCCCGAGGGGTAGCGGGAGTGACAATGAGCAGTTCTTC. The full variable domain, in which reference TRBV7-8 and TRBJ2-1 provide the parts outside the CDR3, is GAGVSQSPRYKVAKRGQDVALRCDPISGHVSLFWYQQALGQGPEFLTYFQNEAQLDKSGLPSDRFFAERPEGSVSTLKIQRTQQEDSAVYLCASSFPRGSGSDNEQFFGPGTRLTVL.

Worth noting for this clone: Other nucleotide sequences from this sample produce the same CDR3. J is TRBJ2-7 and V is TRBV7-9; D unresolved. CDR3 length equals 12 residues. Trimming took 3 bases from V and 3 from J, leaving 6 bases between them. The germline gives CDR1 SEHNR, CDR2 FQNEAQ (reference sequence). CDR3 DNA sequence: TGTGCCAGCAGCTTTTCCGGCTACGAGCAGTACTTC. The encoded protein is CASSFSGYEQYF.

The chain has TRBV10-3 and TRBJ1-5, with D uncertain. CDR3 length equals 14 residues. Trimming took off 4 bases at V and 2 bases at J, with 9 bases between the two ends. Germline V gene sequence: CDR1 ENHRY, CDR2 SYGVKD. The CDR3 coding sequence is TGTGCCATCAGTGCCCCGCAGGGCAATCAGCCCCAGCATTTT. Protein product: CAISAPQGNQPQHF.

V is TRBV19 and J is TRBJ2-7; 13 nucleotides align to TRBD2. The CDR3 is 16 amino acids. The trim removed 5 bases at V and 3 bases at J, leaving 7 bases unmatched. In germline, CDR1 is LNHDA, CDR2 SQIVND (reference sequence). The CDR3 sequence: CASSAGTSGNRYEQYF. Here the CDR3 DNA reads TGTGCCAGTAGTGCCGGGACTAGCGGGAATCGCTACGAGCAGTACTTC.

This sequence joins TRBV7-8 and TRBJ1-1; no clear D gene. Germline CDR1 reads SGHVS; CDR2 reads FQNEAQ. CDR3 length: 12 amino acids. Deletions cut 1 base from V and 5 bases from J, with 5 bases between. The CDR3 is CASSLERTEAFF. The CDR3 coding sequence is TGTGCCAGCAGCTTAGAACGGACTGAAGCTTTCTTT.

The chain is built from TRBV9 and TRBJ2-3; D is unresolved. V gave up 0 bases and J gave up 5 bases, with 13 bases separating them. From germline, CDR1 is SGDLS and CDR2 YYNGEE. The CDR3 runs 15 residues. The CDR3 DNA follows: TGTGCCAGCAGCGTAGGGAGTAGCTTTGGAGATACGCAGTATTTT. It codes for CASSVGSSFGDTQYF.

The rearrangement uses TRBV5-6 and TRBJ1-1; 10 bases fit TRBD1. The CDR3 runs to 18 residues. Germline loops: CDR1 SGHDT, CDR2 YYEEEE. Trimming removed 4 bases from V and 4 bases from J; junction bases left unmatched: 16. DNA of the CDR3: TGTGCCAGCAGCGCATTTTATACCCGGGACAGGGGTACCACTGAAGCTTTCTTT. Encoded protein: CASSAFYTRDRGTTEAFF.

The V gene is TRBV5-1, the J gene TRBJ2-7; 9 nucleotides match TRBD1. CDR3 length: 14 amino acids. The V gene end was trimmed by 4 bases and the J gene end by 4 bases; junction bases not matched to a gene: 6. CDR1 SGHRS and CDR2 YFSETQ come from the germline V gene. CDR3 nucleotide sequence: TGCGCCAGCAGCCCCGGACAGGGGAGGTACGAGCAGTACTTC. Residues: CASSPGQGRYEQYF. The full variable domain, in which reference TRBV5-1 and TRBJ2-7 provide the parts outside the CDR3, is KAGVTQTPRYLIKTRGQQVTLSCSPISGHRSVSWYQQTPGQGLQFLFEYFSETQRNKGNFPGRFSGRQFSNSRSEMNVSTLELGDSALYLCASSPGQGRYEQYFGPGTRLTVT.

The rearrangement joins TRBV7-9 to TRBJ1-6; 7 bases are a match to TRBD1. From germline, CDR1 is SEHNR and CDR2 FQNEAQ (reference sequence). Trimming removed 1 base from V and 8 bases from J; junction bases left unmatched: 2. The CDR3 is made up of 14 amino acids. The CDR3 protein is CASSLVQGDSPLHF. The CDR3 nucleotides read TGTGCCAGCAGCTTAGTGCAGGGGGATTCACCCCTCCACTTT.

As regards this clone: One junction end disagrees with the germline gene, perhaps due to a read error. This chain connects TRBV3-1 (or the pseudogene TRBV3-2) to TRBJ2-1, with D perhaps matching TRBD2 (5 bases). The germline V gene encodes CDR1 LGHDT and CDR2 YNNKEL (reference sequence). The CDR3 extends over 12 amino acids. This CDR3 is CASSQDKTRIVF. The CDR3 coding sequence is TGTGCCAGCAGCCAAGATAAAACTAGAATTGTCTTC.

The genes are TRBV4-1 and TRBJ2-2, with a weak D call TRBD2 (5 bases). CDR1 MGHRA and CDR2 YSYEKL come from the germline V gene. The CDR3 consists of 15 residues. Trimming left V 0 bases short and J 7 bases short, with 12 bases between. The CDR3 DNA reads as TGCGCCAGCAGCCAAGATCTAGGAGGTTTCGGGGAGCTGTTTTTT. It specifies CASSQDLGGFGELFF.

This clone occurred a few times. The chain employs TRBV27 and TRBJ2-1, with 8 nucleotides matching TRBD2. The CDR3 runs 13 residues. Germline CDR1 and CDR2: MNHEY and SMNVEV (reference sequence). Trimming removed 11 bases from V and 10 bases from J; junction bases left unmatched: 13. The chain's CDR3 is CASSDRRGGEQFF. The CDR3 DNA reads TGTGCCTCCTCGGACCGCCGGGGGGGGGAGCAGTTCTTC.

This clone was recorded only once. Here the CDR3 DNA reads TGTGCCAGCAGCCTCGAGGGCTATGGCTACACCTTC. This gives the protein CASSLEGYGYTF. The chain uses TRBV12-3 or TRBV12-4 and TRBJ1-2, with D unclear. V lost 6 bases and J lost 4, with 9 bases in between. This CDR3 contains 12 residues.

The chain uses TRBV19 and TRBJ2-3; D is perhaps TRBD2 (6 bases). The CDR3 loop spans 13 amino acids. Germline CDR1 reads LNHDA; CDR2 reads SQIVND (reference sequence). The V end was cut by 10 bases, the J end by 0 bases, with 11 bases between. The CDR3 is CATASVSTDTQYF. DNA for the CDR3: TGTGCCACCGCTAGCGTTAGCACAGATACGCAGTATTTT.

This clone was counted ten times or more. V is TRBV15 and J is TRBJ2-1; 8 bases align to TRBD2. The V segment lost 0 bases and the J segment 8 bases; nucleotides outside the gene matches: 9. CDR3 size: 16 residues. CDR1 and CDR2 from the germline V gene are LNHNV and YYDKDF (reference sequence). DNA for the CDR3: TGTGCCACCAGCAGAGATGGCAGCGGGAGACTGCATGAGCAGTTCTTC. It codes for CATSRDGSGRLHEQFF.

The chain combines TRBV2 with TRBJ1-5; TRBD1 aligns across 12 bases. CDR1 and CDR2 (germline): SNHLY, FYNNEI. The CDR3 runs 15 residues. V shed 5 bases, J shed 5 bases, and the junction held 4 bases outside the gene matches. CDR3 sequence: CASSRDRGQHQPQHF. As DNA, the CDR3 is TGTGCCAGCAGTAGGGACAGGGGGCAGCATCAGCCCCAGCATTTT.

The chain couples TRBV30 to TRBJ1-4; D ambiguous. This CDR3 is 15 amino acids long. Germline V CDR1 and CDR2: GTSNPN, SVGIG (reference sequence). V shed 1 base and J shed 7 bases, with 16 bases lying between them. The CDR3, as DNA: TGTGCCTGGAGTGCCTTGAACGGGGTGGGTGAAAAACTGTTTTTT. This encodes CAWSALNGVGEKLFF.

V and J are TRBV19 and TRBJ1-4; the match to TRBD1 covers 7 bases. V trimming: 1 base; J trimming: 10 bases; junction bases outside the gene matches: 6. Germline V gene sequence: CDR1 LNHDA, CDR2 SQIVND (reference sequence). This CDR3 contains 14 residues. CDR3 bases: TGTGCCAGTAGTATAGGTAACAGGGGTGGAAAACTGTTTTTT. As protein: CASSIGNRGGKLFF.

The rearrangement joins TRBV19 to TRBJ1-2; 7 bases map to TRBD1. Germline V gives CDR1 LNHDA, CDR2 SQIVND (reference sequence). V lost 5 bases to trimming and J lost 5 bases; unmatched junction nucleotides: 2. The CDR3 covers 12 residues. CDR3 coding DNA: TGTGCCAGTAGTCGCAGGGGGTATGGCTACACCTTC. Amino acids: CASSRRGYGYTF. Drawing the rest from reference TRBV19 and TRBJ1-2, the complete variable domain is DGGITQSPKYLFRKEGQNVTLSCEQNLNHDAMYWYRQDPGQGLRLIYYSQIVNDFQKGDIAEGYSVSREKKESFPLTVTSAQKNPTAFYLCASSRRGYGYTFGSGTRLTVV.

The chain carries TRBV4-1 and TRBJ2-7; 11 bases are shared with TRBD2. The trim removed 4 bases at V and 4 bases at J, leaving 6 bases unmatched. There are 15 residues in the CDR3. Germline lookup yields CDR1 MGHRA and CDR2 YSYEKL. This CDR3 reads CASSPLGLAAYEQYF. CDR3 nucleotides: TGCGCCAGCAGCCCTCTGGGACTAGCGGCGTACGAGCAGTACTTC.